This T cell receptor beta chain was captured in a study of T cells in Graves' hyperthyroidism and ophthalmopathy. There are many counts of this clonotype. Amplification yielded TCR beta CDR3 regions, with RNA transcripts as the source. TCR CDR3 regions were first amplified by RT-PCR with HTBI primers. Via MiXCR, TCRdb re-called the multiplex PCR reads, giving one row per CDR3 protein. The sample holds under 550,000 distinct CDR3 sequences, roughly an eighth seen once. These patients, aged 18 to 65, had recently diagnosed hyperthyroidism lasting under 2 months. Diagnoses were made from clinical symptoms, serum measures (thyroxine and TRAb), thyroid ultrasound and orbital computed tomography. Cells are PBMCs isolated from about 10 ml of fresh blood. The receptor was isolated from a woman under 30 with Graves' hyperthyroidism. What was sequenced was blood.

CDR3 loop: CSADRRDFLETQYF. The DNA for the CDR3 is TGCAGTGCGGATCGGCGGGACTTTTTGGAGACCCAGTACTTC. The chain carries TRBV20-1 and TRBJ2-5; D is possibly TRBD2 (6 bases). V gave up 6 bases and J gave up 5 bases, with 19 bases separating them. Germline assignment: CDR1 DFQATT and CDR2 SNEGSKA (reference sequence). There are 14 residues in the CDR3.